This TCR beta chain derives from a study of OX40 agonist ivuxolimab in advanced cancers. Study details: From about 23 to 85 years was the age range, with a mean of around 57 years, and around 84% were male. Notes on the study in general: In CD8+ T cells, expanded clones were on average more numerous than in CD4+. Researchers did not determine the expanded peripheral T cells' antigen specificity.

Blood specimens came from baseline, cycle 4 day 1, and cycle 7 day 1. Generated by immunoSEQ multiplex PCR, the TCRdb table keeps only in-frame clones and is missing some. The data contain 73,000 or so clones, around 85% of them singletons. This clone was observed once. The antigen is not known. The receptor's source is an adult with an advanced solid tumor such as melanoma, head and neck, liver or kidney cancer. The sequences come from CD4+ or CD8+ T cells sorted from blood, collected in a trial of the OX40 agonist ivuxolimab.

In DNA, the CDR3 is TGTGCCAGCAGTTACTCGAGAAACACTGAAGCTTTCTTT. This codes for CASSYSRNTEAFF. The chain combines TRBV6-5 with TRBJ1-1; D call uncertain. The CDR3 is 13 amino acids. V shed 0 bases and J shed 2 bases, with 4 bases lying between them. CDR1 is MNHEY, CDR2 SVGAGI, per germline.